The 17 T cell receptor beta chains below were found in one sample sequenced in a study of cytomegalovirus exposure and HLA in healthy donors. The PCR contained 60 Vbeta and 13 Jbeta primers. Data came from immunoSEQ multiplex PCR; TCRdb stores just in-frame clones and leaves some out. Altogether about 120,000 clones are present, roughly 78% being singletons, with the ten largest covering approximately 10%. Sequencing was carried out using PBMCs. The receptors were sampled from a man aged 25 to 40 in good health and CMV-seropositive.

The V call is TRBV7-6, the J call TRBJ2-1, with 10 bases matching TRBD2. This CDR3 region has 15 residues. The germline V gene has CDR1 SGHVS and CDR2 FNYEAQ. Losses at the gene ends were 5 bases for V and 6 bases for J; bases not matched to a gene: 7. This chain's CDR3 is CASSDSGRAANEQFF. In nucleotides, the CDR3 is TGTGCCAGCAGCGACAGCGGGAGGGCCGCCAATGAGCAGTTCTTC.

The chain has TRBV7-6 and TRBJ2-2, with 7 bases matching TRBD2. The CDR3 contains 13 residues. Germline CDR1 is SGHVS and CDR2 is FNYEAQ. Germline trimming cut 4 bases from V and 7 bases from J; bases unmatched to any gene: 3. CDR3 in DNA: TGTGCCAGCAGCTCGCGGGAGTTCGGGGAGCTGTTTTTT. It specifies CASSSREFGELFF.

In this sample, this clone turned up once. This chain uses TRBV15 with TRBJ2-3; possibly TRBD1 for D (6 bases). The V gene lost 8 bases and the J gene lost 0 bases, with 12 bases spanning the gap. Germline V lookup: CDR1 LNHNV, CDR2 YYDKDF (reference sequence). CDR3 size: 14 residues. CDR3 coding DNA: TGTGCCACCCGGACAGCGATAAGCACAGATACGCAGTATTTT. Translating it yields CATRTAISTDTQYF.

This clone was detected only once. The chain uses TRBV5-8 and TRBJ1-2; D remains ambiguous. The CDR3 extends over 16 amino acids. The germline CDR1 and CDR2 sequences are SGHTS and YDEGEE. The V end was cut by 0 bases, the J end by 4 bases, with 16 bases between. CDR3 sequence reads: CASSLEAGAVFYGYTF. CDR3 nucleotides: TGTGCCAGCAGCTTGGAGGCCGGCGCGGTATTCTATGGCTACACCTTC.

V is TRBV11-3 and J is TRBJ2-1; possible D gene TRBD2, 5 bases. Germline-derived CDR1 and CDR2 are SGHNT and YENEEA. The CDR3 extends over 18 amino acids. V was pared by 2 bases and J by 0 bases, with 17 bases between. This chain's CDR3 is CASSLTGWRASSYNEQFF. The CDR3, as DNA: TGTGCCAGCAGCTTAACGGGTTGGCGGGCGAGCTCCTACAATGAGCAGTTCTTC.

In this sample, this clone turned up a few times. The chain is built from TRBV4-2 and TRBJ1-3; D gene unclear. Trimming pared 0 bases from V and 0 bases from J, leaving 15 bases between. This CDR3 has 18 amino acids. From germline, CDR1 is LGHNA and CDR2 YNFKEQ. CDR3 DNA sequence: TGTGCCAGCAGCCAAGATTTAGTTCTACTCGTCTCTGGAAACACCATATATTTT. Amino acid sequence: CASSQDLVLLVSGNTIYF.

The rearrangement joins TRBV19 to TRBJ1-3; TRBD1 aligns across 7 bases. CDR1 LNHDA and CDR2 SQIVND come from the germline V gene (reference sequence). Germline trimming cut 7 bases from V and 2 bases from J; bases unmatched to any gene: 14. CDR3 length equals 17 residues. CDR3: CASTHVDRFGAGNTIYF. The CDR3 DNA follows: TGTGCCAGTACTCATGTGGACAGGTTCGGTGCTGGAAACACCATATATTTT.

The CDR3 DNA sequence: TGTGCCAGCTCACCAAGGGGGCTTGGTGGCTACACCTTC. Its protein is CASSPRGLGGYTF. The chain couples TRBV18 to TRBJ1-2, with TRBD1 matching over 7 bases. The CDR3 contains 13 residues. The V gene's germline CDR1 is KGHSH and CDR2 LQKENI. J gave up 7 bases and V 2 bases, and 4 bases lay outside the gene matches.

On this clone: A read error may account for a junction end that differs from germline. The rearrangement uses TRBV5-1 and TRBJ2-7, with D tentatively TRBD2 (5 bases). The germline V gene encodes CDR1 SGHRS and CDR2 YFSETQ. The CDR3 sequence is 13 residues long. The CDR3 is CASSLDSDYEQYF. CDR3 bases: TGCGCCAGCAGTTTGGACTCCGACTACGAGCAGTACTTC.

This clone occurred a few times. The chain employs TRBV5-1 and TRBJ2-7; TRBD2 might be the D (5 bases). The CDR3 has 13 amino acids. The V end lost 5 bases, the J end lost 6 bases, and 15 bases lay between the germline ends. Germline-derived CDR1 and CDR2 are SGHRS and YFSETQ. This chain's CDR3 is CASSLGPGSEQYF. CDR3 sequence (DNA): TGCGCCAGCAGTTTAGGCCCGGGGAGCGAGCAGTACTTC. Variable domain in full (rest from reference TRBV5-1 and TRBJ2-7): KAGVTQTPRYLIKTRGQQVTLSCSPISGHRSVSWYQQTPGQGLQFLFEYFSETQRNKGNFPGRFSGRQFSNSRSEMNVSTLELGDSALYLCASSLGPGSEQYFGPGTRLTVT.

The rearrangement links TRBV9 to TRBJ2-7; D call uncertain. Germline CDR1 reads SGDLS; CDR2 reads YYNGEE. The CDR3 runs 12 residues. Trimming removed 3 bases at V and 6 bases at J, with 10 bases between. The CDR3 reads CASSESSREQYF. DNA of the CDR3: TGTGCCAGCAGCGAGTCGAGTCGCGAGCAGTACTTC.

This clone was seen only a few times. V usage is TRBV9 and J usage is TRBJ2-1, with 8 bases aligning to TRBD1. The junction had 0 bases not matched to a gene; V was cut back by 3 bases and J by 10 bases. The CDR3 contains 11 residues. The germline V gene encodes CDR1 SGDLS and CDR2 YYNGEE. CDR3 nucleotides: TGTGCCAGCAGCGGACAGGGGGAGCAGTTCTTC. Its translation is CASSGQGEQFF.

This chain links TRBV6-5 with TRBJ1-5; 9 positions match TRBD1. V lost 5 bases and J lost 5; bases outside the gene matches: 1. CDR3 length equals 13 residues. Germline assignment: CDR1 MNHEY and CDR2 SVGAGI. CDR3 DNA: TGTGCCAGCAGTACAGGGGGCTATCAGCCCCAGCATTTT. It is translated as CASSTGGYQPQHF.

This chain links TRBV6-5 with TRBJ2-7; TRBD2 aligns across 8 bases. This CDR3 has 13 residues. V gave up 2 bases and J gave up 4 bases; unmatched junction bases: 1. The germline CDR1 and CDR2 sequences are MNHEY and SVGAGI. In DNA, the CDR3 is TGTGCCAGCAGTTACCCGGGGGGGTACGAGCAGTACTTC. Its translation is CASSYPGGYEQYF.

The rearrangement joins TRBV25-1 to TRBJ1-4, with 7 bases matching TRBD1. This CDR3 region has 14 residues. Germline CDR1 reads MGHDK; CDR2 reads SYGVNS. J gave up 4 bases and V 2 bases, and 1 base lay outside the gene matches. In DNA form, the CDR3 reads TGTGCCAGCAGTGAAGGGACAGATAATGAAAAACTGTTTTTT. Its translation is CASSEGTDNEKLFF.

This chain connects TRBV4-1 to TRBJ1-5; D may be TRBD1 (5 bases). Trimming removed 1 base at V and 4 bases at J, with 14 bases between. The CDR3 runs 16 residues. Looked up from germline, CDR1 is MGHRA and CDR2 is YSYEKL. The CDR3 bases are TGCGCCAGCAGCCAAGTTGGGGCAGGGCCTAATCAGCCCCAGCATTTT. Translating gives CASSQVGAGPNQPQHF.

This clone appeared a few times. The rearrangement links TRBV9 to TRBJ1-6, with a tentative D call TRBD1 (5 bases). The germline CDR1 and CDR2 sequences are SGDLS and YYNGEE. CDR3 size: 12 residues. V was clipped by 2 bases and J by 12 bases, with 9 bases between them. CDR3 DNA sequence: TGTGCCAGCAGCGTTTTTAGGGGACCCCTCCACTTT. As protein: CASSVFRGPLHF.